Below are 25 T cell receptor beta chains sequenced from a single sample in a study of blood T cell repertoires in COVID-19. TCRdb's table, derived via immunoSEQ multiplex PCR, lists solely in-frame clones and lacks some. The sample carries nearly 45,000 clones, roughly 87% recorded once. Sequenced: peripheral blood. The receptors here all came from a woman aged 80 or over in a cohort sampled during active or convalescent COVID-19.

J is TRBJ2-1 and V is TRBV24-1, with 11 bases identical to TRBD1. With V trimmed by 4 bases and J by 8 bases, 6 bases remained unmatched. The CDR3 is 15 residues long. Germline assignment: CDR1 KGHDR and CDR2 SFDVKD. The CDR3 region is CATSDGTGGRDEQFF. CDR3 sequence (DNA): TGTGCCACCAGTGACGGGACAGGGGGTAGAGATGAGCAGTTCTTC.

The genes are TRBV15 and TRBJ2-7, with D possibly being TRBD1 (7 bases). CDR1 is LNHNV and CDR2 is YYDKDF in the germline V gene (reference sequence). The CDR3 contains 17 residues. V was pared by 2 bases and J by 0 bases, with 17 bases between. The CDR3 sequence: CATSRSGTARGSYEQYF. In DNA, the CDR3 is TGTGCCACCAGCAGATCCGGGACAGCGCGGGGCTCCTACGAGCAGTACTTC.

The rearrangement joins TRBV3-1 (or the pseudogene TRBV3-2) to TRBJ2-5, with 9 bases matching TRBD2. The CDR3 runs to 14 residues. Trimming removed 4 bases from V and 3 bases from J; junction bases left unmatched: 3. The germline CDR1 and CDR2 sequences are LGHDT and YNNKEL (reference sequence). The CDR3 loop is CASSLAGAEETQYF. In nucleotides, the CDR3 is TGTGCCAGCAGCCTAGCGGGAGCCGAAGAGACCCAGTACTTC.

The chain's CDR3 is CASSQTSGSSYEQYF. As DNA, the CDR3 is TGTGCCAGCAGCCAAACTAGCGGGAGCTCCTACGAGCAGTACTTC. V gene TRBV3-1 (or the pseudogene TRBV3-2) combines with J gene TRBJ2-7, with 11 bases lining up with TRBD2. CDR1 is LGHDT, CDR2 YNNKEL, per germline (reference sequence). The V and J ends lost 2 bases and 0 bases, in that order; junction bases with no gene match: 0. The CDR3 has 15 amino acids.

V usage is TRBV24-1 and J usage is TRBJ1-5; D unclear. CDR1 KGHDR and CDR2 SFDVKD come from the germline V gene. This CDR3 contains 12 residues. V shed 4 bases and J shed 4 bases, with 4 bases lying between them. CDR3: CATSDLNQPQHF. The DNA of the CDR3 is TGTGCCACCAGTGACCTGAATCAGCCCCAGCATTTT.

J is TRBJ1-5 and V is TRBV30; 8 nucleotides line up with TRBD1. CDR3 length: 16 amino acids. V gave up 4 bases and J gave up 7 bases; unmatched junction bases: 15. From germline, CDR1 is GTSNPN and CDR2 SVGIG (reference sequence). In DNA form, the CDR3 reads TGTGCCTGGAACCCGCCCCAGACAGGGGCCATGCAGCCCCAGCATTTT. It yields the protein CAWNPPQTGAMQPQHF.

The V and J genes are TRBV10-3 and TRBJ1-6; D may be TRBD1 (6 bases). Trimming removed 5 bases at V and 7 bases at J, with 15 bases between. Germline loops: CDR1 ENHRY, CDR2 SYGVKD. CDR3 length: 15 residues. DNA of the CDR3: TGTGCCATCAGTCAACAGGGACAAGGGAATTCACCCCTCCACTTT. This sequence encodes CAISQQGQGNSPLHF.

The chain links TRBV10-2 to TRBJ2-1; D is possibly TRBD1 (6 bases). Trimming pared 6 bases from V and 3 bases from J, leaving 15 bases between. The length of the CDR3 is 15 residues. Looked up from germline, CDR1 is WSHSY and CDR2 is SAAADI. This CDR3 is CASRDGTPLYNEQFF. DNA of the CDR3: TGCGCCAGCAGGGACGGGACACCCCTCTACAATGAGCAGTTCTTC.

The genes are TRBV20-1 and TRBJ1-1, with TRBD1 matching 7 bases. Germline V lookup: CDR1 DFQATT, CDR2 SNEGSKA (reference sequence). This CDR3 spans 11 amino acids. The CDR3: CRGRQGPEAFF. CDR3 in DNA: TGCAGGGGAAGACAGGGACCTGAAGCTTTCTTT.

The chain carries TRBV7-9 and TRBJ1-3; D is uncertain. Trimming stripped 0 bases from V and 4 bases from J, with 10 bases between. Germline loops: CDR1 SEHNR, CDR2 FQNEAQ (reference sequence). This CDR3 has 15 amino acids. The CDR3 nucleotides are TGTGCCAGCAGCTTAGCCTCGGGGTTAGGAAACACCATATATTTT. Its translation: CASSLASGLGNTIYF.

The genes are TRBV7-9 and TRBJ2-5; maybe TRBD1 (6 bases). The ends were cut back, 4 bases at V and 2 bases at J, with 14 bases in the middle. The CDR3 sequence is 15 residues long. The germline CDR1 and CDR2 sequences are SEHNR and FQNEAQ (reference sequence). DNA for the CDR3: TGTGCCAGCAGCTCTCAAACAGGGATACAAGAGACCCAGTACTTC. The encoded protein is CASSSQTGIQETQYF.

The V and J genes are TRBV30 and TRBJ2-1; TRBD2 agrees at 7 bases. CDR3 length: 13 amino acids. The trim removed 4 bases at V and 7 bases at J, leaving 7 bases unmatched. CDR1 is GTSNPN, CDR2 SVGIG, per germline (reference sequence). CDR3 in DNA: TGTGCCTGGAAGGGACTACTCGGGAATGAGCAGTTCTTC. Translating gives CAWKGLLGNEQFF.

The DNA of the CDR3 is TGTGCCAGCAGCAAAAGGGGACTAGCGGACTCTCCCTACGAGCAGTACTTC. This translates into CASSKRGLADSPYEQYF. The J gene is TRBJ2-7, the V gene TRBV21-1; the table assigns TRBD2, which was not confirmed against the DNA. TRBV21-1 constitutes a pseudogene. The CDR3 contains 17 residues.

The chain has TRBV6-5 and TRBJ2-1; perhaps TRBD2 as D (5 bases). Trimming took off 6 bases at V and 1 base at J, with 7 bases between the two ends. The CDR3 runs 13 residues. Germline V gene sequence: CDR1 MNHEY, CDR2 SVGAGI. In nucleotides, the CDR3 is TGTGCCAGCAGGAGACTATCCTACAATGAGCAGTTCTTC. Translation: CASRRLSYNEQFF.

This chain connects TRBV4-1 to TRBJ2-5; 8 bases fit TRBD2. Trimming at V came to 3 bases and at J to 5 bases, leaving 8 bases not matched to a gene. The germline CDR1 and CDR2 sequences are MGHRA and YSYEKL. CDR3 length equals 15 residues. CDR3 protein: CASSQSSGSGETQYF. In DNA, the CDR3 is TGCGCCAGCAGCCAGTCCAGCGGGAGCGGCGAGACCCAGTACTTC.

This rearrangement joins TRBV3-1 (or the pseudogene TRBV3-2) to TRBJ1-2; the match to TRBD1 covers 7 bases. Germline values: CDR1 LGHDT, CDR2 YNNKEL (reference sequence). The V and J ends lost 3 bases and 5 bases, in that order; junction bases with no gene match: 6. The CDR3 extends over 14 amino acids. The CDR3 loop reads CASSHRDRAYGYTF. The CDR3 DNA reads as TGTGCCAGCAGCCACCGCGACAGGGCTTATGGCTACACCTTC.

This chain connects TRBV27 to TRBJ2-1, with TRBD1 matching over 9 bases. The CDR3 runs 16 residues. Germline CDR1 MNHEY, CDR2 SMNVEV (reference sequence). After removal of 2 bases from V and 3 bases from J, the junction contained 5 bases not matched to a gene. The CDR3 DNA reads TGTGCCAGCAGTTTAGTGGGGACAGGGCTCTACAATGAGCAGTTCTTC. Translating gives CASSLVGTGLYNEQFF.

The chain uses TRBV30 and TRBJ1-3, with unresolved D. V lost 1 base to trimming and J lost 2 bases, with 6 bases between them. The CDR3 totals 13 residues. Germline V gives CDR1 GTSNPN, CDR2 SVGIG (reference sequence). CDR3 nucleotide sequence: TGTGCCTGGAGTGCGGGTACTGGAAACACCATATATTTT. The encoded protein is CAWSAGTGNTIYF.

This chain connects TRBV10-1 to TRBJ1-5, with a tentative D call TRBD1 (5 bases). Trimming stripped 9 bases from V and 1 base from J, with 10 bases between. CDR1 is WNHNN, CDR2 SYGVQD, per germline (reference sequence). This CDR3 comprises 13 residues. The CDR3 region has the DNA TGCGCCAGAAATGGGGGGAGCAATCAGCCCCAGCATTTT. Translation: CARNGGSNQPQHF.

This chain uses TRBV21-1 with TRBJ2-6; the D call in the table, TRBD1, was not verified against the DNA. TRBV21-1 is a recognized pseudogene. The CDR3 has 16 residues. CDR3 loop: CASSTTGAPGANVLTF. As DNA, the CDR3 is TGTGCCAGCAGCACGACAGGGGCCCCTGGGGCCAACGTCCTGACTTTC.

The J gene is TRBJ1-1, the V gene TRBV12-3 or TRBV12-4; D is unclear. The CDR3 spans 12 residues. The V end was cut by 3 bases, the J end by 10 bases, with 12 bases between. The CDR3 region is CASSFPGRGAFF. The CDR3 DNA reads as TGTGCCAGCAGTTTTCCGGGTCGAGGAGCTTTCTTT.

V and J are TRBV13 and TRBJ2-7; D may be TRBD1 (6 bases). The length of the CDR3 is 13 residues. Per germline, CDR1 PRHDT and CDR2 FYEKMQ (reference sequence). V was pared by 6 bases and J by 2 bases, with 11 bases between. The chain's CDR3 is CASSLTGTYEQYF. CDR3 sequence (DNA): TGTGCCAGCAGTTTGACAGGAACCTACGAGCAGTACTTC.

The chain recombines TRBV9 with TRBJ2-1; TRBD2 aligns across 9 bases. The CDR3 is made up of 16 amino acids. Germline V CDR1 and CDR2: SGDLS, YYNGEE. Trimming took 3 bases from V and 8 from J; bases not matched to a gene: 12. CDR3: CASSGGSGSFIDEQFF. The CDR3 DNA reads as TGTGCCAGCAGCGGAGGTAGCGGGAGTTTCATCGATGAGCAGTTCTTC. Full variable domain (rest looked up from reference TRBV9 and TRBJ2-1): DSGVTQTPKHLITATGQRVTLRCSPRSGDLSVYWYQQSLDQGLQFLIQYYNGEERAKGNILERFSAQQFPDLHSELNLSSLELGDSALYFCASSGGSGSFIDEQFFGPGTRLTVL.

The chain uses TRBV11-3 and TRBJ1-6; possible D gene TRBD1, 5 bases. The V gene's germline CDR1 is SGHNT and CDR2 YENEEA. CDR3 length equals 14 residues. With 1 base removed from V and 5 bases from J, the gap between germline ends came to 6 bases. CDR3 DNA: TGTGCCAGCAGCTTAGTAGGGGATAATTCACCCCTCCACTTT. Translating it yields CASSLVGDNSPLHF.

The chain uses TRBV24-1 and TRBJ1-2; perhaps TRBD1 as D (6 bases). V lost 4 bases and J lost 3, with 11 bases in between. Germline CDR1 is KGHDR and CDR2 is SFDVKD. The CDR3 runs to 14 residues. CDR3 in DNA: TGTGCCACCAGTGAGCGGGGGCGGGACTATGGCTACACCTTC. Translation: CATSERGRDYGYTF.